These T cell receptor beta chains were read from a single sample in a study of blood T cell repertoires in COVID-19. Libraries were prepared by immunoSEQ multiplex PCR; TCRdb keeps only in-frame clonotypes and omits some of them. The sample carries roughly 250,000 clones, about 90% recorded once. Source material: PBMCs or T cells enriched from blood (not recorded which). All receptors derive from a woman aged 25 to 39 with acute COVID-19. Both conserved end residues are part of each CDR3. D genes are given only for firm matches. Clone size is not always given. Where it is, it says once, few, many or a class for expanded clones.

d_call cdr3_length clone_size j_call v_call cdr3_nt cdr3_aa
TRBD2 15 NA TRBJ2-7 TRBV15 TGTGCCACCAGCAGAGCCCTAGCGGGATCCTACGAGCAGTACTTC CATSRALAGSYEQYF
NA 16 NA TRBJ1-1 TRBV27 TGTGCCAGCAGTTTATCATACAGGCGGATGAACACTGAAGCTTTCTTT CASSLSYRRMNTEAFF
NA 13 NA TRBJ1-5 TRBV3-1/TRBV3-2 TGTGCCAGCAGCCTCGGGGTTAATCAGCCCCAGCATTTT CASSLGVNQPQHF
TRBD1 15 once TRBJ1-5 TRBV7-2 TGTGCCAGCAGCTTAAGACAGGGGGCCAATCAGCCCCAGCATTTT CASSLRQGANQPQHF
TRBD1 14 NA TRBJ2-5 TRBV5-1 TGCGCCAGCAGCTTGCCGGGACAGCAAGAGACCCAGTACTTC CASSLPGQQETQYF
TRBD2 16 NA TRBJ2-3 TRBV5-1 TGCGCCAGCAGCCTCCAACCCACGGGAGGGTTAGATACGCAGTATTTT CASSLQPTGGLDTQYF
TRBD1 14 once TRBJ2-2 TRBV9 TGTGCCAGCAGATCAGAACAGGGGCACCGGGAGCTGTTTTTT CASRSEQGHRELFF
TRBD2 14 NA TRBJ2-2 TRBV27 TGTGCCAGCAGACTAGCGGGAGACACCGGGGAGCTGTTTTTT CASRLAGDTGELFF
TRBD2 15 once TRBJ2-3 TRBV28 TGTGCCAGCAGTTTCTCGGTAGCGGGAAGAGATACGCAGTATTTT CASSFSVAGRDTQYF
NA 15 NA TRBJ2-5 TRBV5-4 TGTGCCAGCAGCCCGCAGGGGGGCGGCCAAGAGACCCAGTACTTC CASSPQGGGQETQYF
TRBD1 15 NA TRBJ1-1 TRBV2 TGTGCCAGCAGTCTAAGACAGGGAAAGAACACTGAAGCTTTCTTT CASSLRQGKNTEAFF
NA 19 NA TRBJ1-5 TRBV1 TGCACCAGCAGCCCTCGCTCTTCCCGACAGGGGACGAATCGGCAGCCCCAGCATTTT CTSSPRSSRQGTNRQPQHF
TRBD1 15 NA TRBJ1-5 TRBV27 TGTGCCAGCAGCCCCCGGGACAGGAACAATCAGCCCCAGCATTTT CASSPRDRNNQPQHF
NA 16 NA TRBJ1-3 TRBV7-8 TGTGCCAGCAGCTTAGTCGGGGGGGCGCCTGGAAACACCATATATTTT CASSLVGGAPGNTIYF
TRBD2 16 NA TRBJ2-1 TRBV18 TGTGCCAGCTCACCACAAAGCGGGGGGTACTACAATGAGCAGTTCTTC CASSPQSGGYYNEQFF
TRBD1 15 NA TRBJ1-1 TRBV19 TGTGCCAGTAAGACAGGGGAGGGGGCGAACACTGAAGCTTTCTTT CASKTGEGANTEAFF
NA 15 NA TRBJ1-3 TRBV9 TGTGCCAGCAGCGTCCGACAGGTCTCTGGAAACACCATATATTTT CASSVRQVSGNTIYF
TRBD2 15 NA TRBJ2-7 TRBV7-3 TGTGCCAGCGGCCCTAGCGGGGGGGCCCCCTACGAGCAGTACTTC CASGPSGGAPYEQYF
NA 14 NA TRBJ1-2 TRBV28 TGTGCCAGCACATACCCGGCAGGGGAATATGGCTACACCTTC CASTYPAGEYGYTF
NA 14 NA TRBJ1-5 TRBV19 TGTGCCAGTAGTATAGGTCGCGAGCGTCAGCCCCAGCATTTT CASSIGRERQPQHF
TRBD1 16 once TRBJ2-7 TRBV11-3 TGTGCCAGCAGCTCCCGACAGGGGGCGAATCGGTACGAGCAGTACTTC CASSSRQGANRYEQYF
NA 16 once TRBJ1-3 TRBV2 TGTGCCAGCAGACCAAGGGTCAGCGGTAGTGGAAACACCATATATTTT CASRPRVSGSGNTIYF
NA 15 few TRBJ1-6 TRBV6-5 TGTGCCAGCAGCCGAGACAGGTTCAATAATTCACCCCTCCACTTT CASSRDRFNNSPLHF
TRBD2 15 few TRBJ2-7 TRBV7-2 TGTGCCAGCAGCTTAGAAGGAGCGGGGGTCTACGAGCAGTACTTC CASSLEGAGVYEQYF
TRBD1 17 NA TRBJ1-3 TRBV9 TGTGCCAGCAGCGATGACAGGGGCCAACTCTCTGGAAACACCATATATTTT CASSDDRGQLSGNTIYF
TRBD2 15 NA TRBJ2-5 TRBV2 TGTGCCAGCAGTGACCTGGAGGGAGGGGTGGAGACCCAGTACTTC CASSDLEGGVETQYF
TRBD1 14 NA TRBJ1-2 TRBV7-2 TGTGCCAGCAGCACAGGACAGGGTTTGGATGGCTACACCTTC CASSTGQGLDGYTF
NA 13 NA TRBJ1-1 TRBV20-1 TGCAGTGCTAGTCCCGTGTTTAGTACTGAAGCTTTCTTT CSASPVFSTEAFF
TRBD1 17 NA TRBJ1-6 TRBV9 TGTGCCAGCAGCGCACCCGGGACAGGGGCAGGGGAATCACCCCTCCACTTT CASSAPGTGAGESPLHF
TRBD1 13 NA TRBJ1-6 TRBV24-1 TGTGCCACCAGTCAGGGGGCGAATTCACCCCTCCACTTT CATSQGANSPLHF
NA 13 NA TRBJ2-3 TRBV29-1 TGCAGCGTTGATGTAGGGGGCACAGATACGCAGTATTTT CSVDVGGTDTQYF
NA 13 NA TRBJ1-2 TRBV7-2 TGTGCCAGCAGCGTAGGACACGCGCCTGGCTACACCTTC CASSVGHAPGYTF
TRBD2 15 NA TRBJ2-5 TRBV11-2 TGTGCCAGCAGCCTACTAGCGGGGGGAGAAGAGACCCAGTACTTC CASSLLAGGEETQYF
TRBD2 16 few TRBJ2-1 TRBV7-3 TGTGCCAGCAGCTTATTAGGACTAGCGGGGCACAATGAGCAGTTCTTC CASSLLGLAGHNEQFF